This T cell receptor (beta chain) appears in the sequencing data of a study of cytomegalovirus exposure and HLA in healthy donors. The CDR3 has 14 residues. Germline V lookup: CDR1 KGHSH, CDR2 LQKENI. The germline V and J ends were trimmed by 1 base and 1 base, with 5 bases remaining between them. As regards this clone: Its antigen remains unidentified.

Vbeta (60) and Jbeta (13) primers were used in the PCR. Generated by immunoSEQ multiplex PCR, the TCRdb table keeps only in-frame clones and is missing some. The table records some 65,000 clones, more than 70% of them present only once. Broader study findings: HLA alleles showed associations with about 17,000 TCR beta sequences in a later analysis, at a 0.05 false discovery rate.

Specimen: PBMCs. The TCR sequence derives from a middle-aged woman in good health and CMV-seropositive. The chain is built from TRBV18 and TRBJ2-1; D not certain. Here the CDR3 DNA reads TGTGCCAGCTCACCACAAATATCCTACAATGAGCAGTTCTTC. Translated: CASSPQISYNEQFF.